The 21 T cell receptor beta chains below were found in one sample sequenced in a study of cytomegalovirus exposure and HLA in healthy donors. Primers included in the PCR were 60 Vbeta and 13 Jbeta primers. The protocol was immunoSEQ multiplex PCR, while the TCRdb copy is restricted to in-frame clones and leaves out a portion. Among about 180,000 clones, 60% to 85% were seen once, and the ten largest hold about 2.9%. Sequencing input: PBMCs. The source is a male donor in good health and CMV-seronegative.

This rearrangement joins TRBV4-3 to TRBJ2-1, with no clear D. V was clipped by 0 bases and J by 7 bases, with 13 bases between them. The CDR3 is made up of 15 amino acids. Per the germline V gene, CDR1 is LGHNA and CDR2 is YSLEER. The CDR3 nucleotides read TGCGCCAGCAGCCAAGATCTGCGGATGAGGAATGAGCAGTTCTTC. This gives the protein CASSQDLRMRNEQFF.

The chain carries TRBV6-5 and TRBJ2-1; 9 nucleotides agree with TRBD2. The V gene's germline CDR1 is MNHEY and CDR2 SVGAGI. Losses at the gene ends were 7 bases for V and 4 bases for J; bases not matched to a gene: 2. The CDR3 length is 13 residues. CDR3 residues: CASKLAGYNEQFF. DNA for the CDR3: TGTGCCAGCAAGCTAGCGGGGTACAATGAGCAGTTCTTC.

The sample holds one count of this clone. This rearrangement joins TRBV28 to TRBJ1-3; D uncertain. Germline CDR1 MDHEN, CDR2 SYDVKM. V was shortened by 3 bases and J by 0 bases, with 12 bases between the two germline ends. This CDR3 region has 16 residues. The CDR3 bases are TGTGCCAGCAGTTTCCGGGTAGTCACCTCTGGAAACACCATATATTTT. Amino acid sequence: CASSFRVVTSGNTIYF.

This chain connects TRBV29-1 to TRBJ1-5; TRBD1 matches at 7 bases. With 7 bases clipped from V and 4 bases from J, the junction kept 4 bases outside the gene matches. CDR3 length equals 12 residues. Germline-derived CDR1 and CDR2 are SQVTM and ANQGSEA. Here the CDR3 DNA reads TGCAGCGCTGGGACAGCTAATCAGCCCCAGCATTTT. It encodes CSAGTANQPQHF.

This chain links TRBV7-3 with TRBJ2-1; TRBD2 matches 7 bases. V lost 6 bases, J lost 4 bases, and 9 bases stayed unmatched. The CDR3 runs 15 residues. Germline-derived CDR1 and CDR2 are SGHTA and FQGTGA. CDR3 sequence: CASSGRAGNYNEQFF. In DNA form, the CDR3 reads TGTGCCAGCAGTGGGAGGGCGGGTAATTACAATGAGCAGTTCTTC.

The chain employs TRBV19 and TRBJ1-5; 9 nucleotides align to TRBD1. There are 19 residues in the CDR3. The germline V gene encodes CDR1 LNHDA and CDR2 SQIVND (reference sequence). Trimming at V came to 5 bases and at J to 2 bases, leaving 16 bases not matched to a gene. For the CDR3, the DNA is TGTGCCAGTAGTTCACCCCCGGGACAGGGCCTTGGTGGCAATCAGCCCCAGCATTTT. The encoded protein is CASSSPPGQGLGGNQPQHF.

This clone was counted between two and nine times. V is TRBV7-3 and J is TRBJ1-1, with 8 bases identical to TRBD1. The germline CDR1 and CDR2 sequences are SGHTA and FQGTGA. The length of the CDR3 is 16 residues. V dropped 5 bases and J dropped 7; count of bases not matched to a gene: 15. The CDR3 is CASSLSGGLRGGEAFF. The DNA of the CDR3 is TGTGCCAGCAGCCTCTCAGGGGGCCTCCGCGGTGGTGAAGCTTTCTTT.

Concerning this clone itself: The same CDR3 is also encoded by other DNA sequences in this sample. This chain links TRBV6-5 with TRBJ2-7; 10 positions agree with TRBD1. V dropped 0 bases and J dropped 3; count of bases not matched to a gene: 2. The CDR3 spans 15 residues. Germline assignment: CDR1 MNHEY and CDR2 SVGAGI. The CDR3 DNA follows: TGTGCCAGCAGTTACTCGAGGGACAGGGGCTACGAGCAGTACTTC. Translating gives CASSYSRDRGYEQYF.

The V call is TRBV6-5, the J call TRBJ2-2; D gene unclear. This CDR3 has 14 amino acids. V was shortened by 2 bases and J by 1 base, with 5 bases between the two germline ends. CDR1 and CDR2 (germline): MNHEY, SVGAGI. The CDR3 spells CASSYGLNTGELFF. The DNA for the CDR3 is TGTGCCAGCAGTTACGGGCTGAACACCGGGGAGCTGTTTTTT.

The gene calls are TRBV7-9 and TRBJ2-5; a possible D gene is TRBD2 (6 bases). Matching the DNA end better, TRBJ2-7 makes the J call doubtful. Germline-derived CDR1 and CDR2 are SEHNR and FQNEAQ (reference sequence). The CDR3 loop spans 15 amino acids. The CDR3 DNA is TGTGCCAGCAGCTTAGCTGCGACTAGTAACTACGAGCAGTACTTC. Translating gives CASSLAATSNYEQYF.

The CDR3 loop is CASRFSGNSYEQYF. The CDR3 DNA reads TGTGCCAGCAGATTTAGCGGGAACTCCTACGAGCAGTACTTC. V and J are TRBV28 and TRBJ2-7; 8 bases fit TRBD2. CDR1 and CDR2 (germline): MDHEN, SYDVKM. The junction had 4 bases not matched to a gene; V was cut back by 6 bases and J by 0 bases. This CDR3 has 14 residues.

This clone was recorded a few times. Other DNA variants within this sample encode the same CDR3. The chain is built from TRBV19 and TRBJ1-5; D is ambiguous. Trimming cost V 2 bases and J 1 base, with 9 bases left between them. The CDR3 sequence is 15 residues long. Looked up from germline, CDR1 is LNHDA and CDR2 is SQIVND (reference sequence). Here the CDR3 DNA reads TGTGCCAGTAGTATATTTTCGGGGAGCAATCAGCCCCAGCATTTT. This encodes CASSIFSGSNQPQHF.

The genes are TRBV4-2 and TRBJ1-5; D is ambiguous. The germline V and J ends were trimmed by 3 bases and 6 bases, with 9 bases remaining between them. CDR3 size: 13 residues. The germline CDR1 and CDR2 sequences are LGHNA and YNFKEQ. Here the CDR3 DNA reads TGTGCCAGCAGCCAGGACTGGAGTCAGCCCCAGCATTTT. Translation: CASSQDWSQPQHF.

This clone was picked up a small number of times. The V call is TRBV4-3, the J call TRBJ2-1, with TRBD2 identical over 7 bases. After removal of 1 base from V and 6 bases from J, the junction contained 6 bases not matched to a gene. The CDR3 extends over 15 amino acids. Per the germline V gene, CDR1 is LGHNA and CDR2 is YSLEER. The CDR3 protein is CASSQGGGSSNEQFF. CDR3 nucleotides: TGCGCCAGCAGCCAAGGGGGCGGGAGCAGCAATGAGCAGTTCTTC.

Regarding this clone: One end of the junction is discordant with germline, which a read error may explain. The V gene is TRBV7-9, the J gene TRBJ1-6; 7 positions match TRBD1. CDR1 is SEHNR, CDR2 FQNEAQ, per germline (reference sequence). CDR3 length equals 16 residues. The chain's CDR3 is CSSSVQTTGSGSPLHF. CDR3 DNA: TGTTCCAGCAGCGTCCAAACGACAGGGTCCGGTTCACCCCTCCACTTT.

The rearrangement joins TRBV29-1 to TRBJ2-5; tentatively, D is TRBD2 (5 bases). The CDR3 covers 11 residues. Trimming cost V 8 bases and J 2 bases, with 9 bases left between them. Germline V gives CDR1 SQVTM, CDR2 ANQGSEA. CDR3 loop: CSSKRQETQYF. Written as DNA, the CDR3 is TGCAGCTCGAAGCGGCAAGAGACCCAGTACTTC.

The chain combines TRBV7-9 with TRBJ2-3; D is uncertain. V lost 0 bases, J lost 4 bases, and 5 bases lay in between. This CDR3 spans 13 amino acids. Germline CDR1 is SEHNR and CDR2 is FQNEAQ (reference sequence). In nucleotides, the CDR3 is TGTGCCAGCAGCTTAGCGAGCGCAGATACGCAGTATTTT. Encoded protein: CASSLASADTQYF.

The chain recombines TRBV6-1 with TRBJ2-3; 7 bases are a match to TRBD1. The CDR3 consists of 15 residues. Germline CDR1 and CDR2: MNHNS and SASEGT. The V and J ends lost 5 bases and 4 bases, in that order; junction bases with no gene match: 9. The CDR3 region is CASSRTGMGSDTQYF. In DNA form, the CDR3 reads TGTGCCAGCAGTAGGACAGGTATGGGGTCAGATACGCAGTATTTT.

The chain is built from TRBV6-5 and TRBJ1-2; D is unresolved. Deletions cut 5 bases from V and 7 bases from J, with 14 bases between. Per the germline V gene, CDR1 is MNHEY and CDR2 is SVGAGI. This CDR3 is 13 amino acids long. The CDR3 nucleotides are TGTGCCAGCAGTCTGCAGGCAGTTGGTGGCTACACCTTC. Its protein product is CASSLQAVGGYTF.

CDR3 bases: TGTGCCAGTAGTAACAGGGTTTCGGAGCCCCAGCATTTT. This translates into CASSNRVSEPQHF. The V call is TRBV19, the J call TRBJ1-5, with D tentatively TRBD1 (6 bases). Between the trimmed V and J ends, which lost 4 bases and 8 bases, there was a span of 12 bases. Per germline, CDR1 LNHDA and CDR2 SQIVND (reference sequence). CDR3 length: 13 residues.

The chain has TRBV2 and TRBJ2-1; 13 positions agree with TRBD2. Germline trimming cut 8 bases from V and 9 bases from J; bases unmatched to any gene: 10. Germline CDR1 reads SNHLY; CDR2 reads FYNNEI. CDR3 length equals 15 residues. In DNA form, the CDR3 reads TGTGCCAGCTCCCCCGGACTAGCGGGAGTGGGTGAGCAGTTCTTC. This encodes CASSPGLAGVGEQFF.